Given below is one T cell receptor beta chain in context. Its antigen is not yet known. Base qualities are not recorded, but no much larger clone differs from it by a single base. For CDR1 and CDR2, the germline V gene lists MNHEY and SVGAGI. From the cysteine through the phenylalanine, the CDR3 covers 14 amino acids. The kept DNA is CDR3 alone, 42 bases in frame from the first base. Unmatched junction bases come to 5, with V trimmed by 2 bases and J by 5 bases. For deep sequencing, each PBMC sample was run in six replicates, with libraries mostly built from roughly 460 ng of input genomic DNA. Following the manufacturer's instructions, the team built TCRbeta libraries using the immunoSEQ hsTCRbeta kit. The completed libraries were mixed into a single pool at 3 nM, then sequenced with an Illumina NovaSeq 6000 S4 flow cell. From the authors' description of their analysis: The immunoSEQ Analyzer handled quality control and preprocessing of the raw data. The analysis was limited to productive rearrangements, and each clonotype was defined by a unique CDR3 amino acid sequence. Repertoire clonality was estimated as the Gini-Simpson index, which was calculated using the R package tcR. Student's t test was used to compare Gini indices, while Pearson correlation assessed associations with tumor size change. Drawn from immuneACCESS, this table holds only the in-frame rearrangements with V and J called that TCRdb kept. Clones are partly lost; checked studies trace under half to an unresolved V gene and leave the rest unexplained. The V and J calls and the clone size are those of that table, but D and trimming were determined from the DNA. Here the sample has around 12,000 clones; approximately 61% occur a single time. The ten most abundant clones make up 2% of the sample.

This sample is drawn from a study of neoadjuvant anti-PD-1 for oral cavity cancer (dated by TCRdb to the early 2020s). Broadly, across the study: Before undergoing curative-intent surgical resection, most patients got three to four biweekly nivolumab doses at 3 mg/kg. Patients without progression received a fourth nivolumab dose around day 43 and underwent definitive surgical resection on days 50-56. Under RECIST 1.1, patients with complete response, partial response or stable disease were classed as responders, and patients with progression were classed as non-responders. There were 12 to 13 patients in the parent correlative cohort, and the response rate was more than 25%.

The time point label corresponds to: before neoadjuvant nivolumab. Patients were newly diagnosed with stage II-IVA oral cavity squamous cell carcinoma and had received no prior systemic or radiation treatment. The cohort consisted of patients with HPV-negative, locally advanced oral cavity squamous cell carcinoma. Peripheral blood mononuclear cells were analyzed directly and were not maintained or expanded in culture. The samples were obtained from a longitudinal correlative study of a single-arm phase II trial testing neoadjuvant nivolumab in oral cavity squamous cell carcinoma. Subject-matched pre- and post-treatment PBMCs and tumors from three responders and three non-responders underwent genomic DNA-based TCRbeta sequencing. Peripheral blood mononuclear cells were collected once before nivolumab treatment and again after treatment, at the time of surgery. Genomic DNA was isolated from PBMCs using the Maxwell RSC DNA from Cells kit.

What the research found in general, with its limitations: Within PBMCs, T cell clonality (Gini index) was significantly higher in non-responders than responders after neoadjuvant nivolumab. Only three patients per response group were included in the TCR analyses, and the authors called for validation in larger cohorts. Higher pretreatment blood TCRbeta clonality and lower post-treatment tumor TCRbeta clonality were correlated with higher pretreatment blood Treg/Th17 ratios.

The chain links TRBV6-5 with TRBJ1-2; TRBD1 aligns with 7 central bases. The source of this sequence is a person aged 40-85 years with oral cavity squamous cell carcinoma. The source was PBMCs, collected before nivolumab (anti-PD-1) treatment. Here is the DNA: TGTGCCAGCAGTTACAACGACAGGGTATATGGCTACACCTTC. The encoded protein is CASSYNDRVYGYTF.